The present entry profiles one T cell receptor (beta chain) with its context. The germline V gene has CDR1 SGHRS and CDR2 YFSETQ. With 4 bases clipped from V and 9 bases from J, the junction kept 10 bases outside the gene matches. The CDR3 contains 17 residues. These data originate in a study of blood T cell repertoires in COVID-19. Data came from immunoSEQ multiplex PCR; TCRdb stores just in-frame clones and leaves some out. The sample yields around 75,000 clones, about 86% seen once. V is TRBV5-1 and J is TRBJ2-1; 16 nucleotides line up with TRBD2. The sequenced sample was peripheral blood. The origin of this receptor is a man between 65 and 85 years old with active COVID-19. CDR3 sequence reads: CASSRGLAGGVGVEQFF. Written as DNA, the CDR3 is TGCGCCAGCAGCCGGGGACTAGCGGGAGGGGTAGGTGTTGAGCAGTTCTTC.